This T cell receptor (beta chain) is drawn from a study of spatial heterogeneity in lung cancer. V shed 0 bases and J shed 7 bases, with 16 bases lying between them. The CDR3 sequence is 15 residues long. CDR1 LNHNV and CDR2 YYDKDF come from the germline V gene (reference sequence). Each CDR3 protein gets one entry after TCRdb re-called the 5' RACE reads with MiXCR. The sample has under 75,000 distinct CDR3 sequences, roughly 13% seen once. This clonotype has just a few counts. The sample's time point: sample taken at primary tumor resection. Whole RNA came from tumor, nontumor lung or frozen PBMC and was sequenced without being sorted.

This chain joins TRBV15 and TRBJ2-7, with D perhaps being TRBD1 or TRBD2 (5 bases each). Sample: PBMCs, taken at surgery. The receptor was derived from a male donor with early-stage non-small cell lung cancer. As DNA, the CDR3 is TGTGCCACCAGCAGAGAGCCGAGGGGCGCGGGTGAGCAGTACTTC. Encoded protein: CATSREPRGAGEQYF.